This is a list of T cell receptor beta chains from one sample in a study of shared T cell receptors in the human thymus. Using immunoSEQ multiplex PCR, the repertoire was profiled, and TCRdb retains in-frame clones only, with some absent. The sample includes approximately 760,000 clones, approximately 85% seen only once; the top ten take around 0.01%. The sample was also linked to a second study, of human thymus T cells.

The sample was thymocytes. These receptors originate from a girl under three years old with a congenital heart defect. The CDR3 runs from the conserved cysteine through the conserved F or W. The order of the fields is V gene, clone size, J gene, D gene, CDR3 DNA, CDR3 protein. D genes are given only for firm matches. Not every row has a clone size; where given, it reads once, few, many or a size class.

>TRBV9|once|TRBJ1-4|NA
TGTGCCAGCAGCGTAGGGTGGGGCGGTGAAAAACTGTTTTTT
CASSVGWGGEKLFF
>TRBV5-4|once|TRBJ2-7|NA
TGTGCCAGCAGCAGTCGGGCCTACGAGCAGTACTTC
CASSSRAYEQYF
>TRBV27|NA|TRBJ1-2|TRBD1
TGTGCCAGCGGGAAGACGGACAGGTCGCGCTACACCTTC
CASGKTDRSRYTF
>TRBV10-3|NA|TRBJ1-2|NA
TGTGCCATCAGTGAGTACGGCGACAGGCGGAAGTATTACACCTTC
CAISEYGDRRKYYTF
>TRBV5-4|NA|TRBJ2-7|NA
TGTGCCAGCAGCCGAGGACGGGATTCCTACGAGCAGTACTTC
CASSRGRDSYEQYF
>TRBV28|NA|TRBJ2-5|NA
TGTGCCAGCAGCACCCCTGGGGGCAGTGATCAAGAGACCCAGTACTTC
CASSTPGGSDQETQYF
>TRBV4-3|NA|TRBJ2-2|TRBD1
TGCGCCAGCAGCCACCAGGGGGCCCCCGGGGAGCTGTTTTTT
CASSHQGAPGELFF
>TRBV28|NA|TRBJ1-6|NA
TGTGCCAGCAGTTTACACCCCAACAGGCGTTATAATTCACCCCTCCACTTT
CASSLHPNRRYNSPLHF
>TRBV5-1|NA|TRBJ1-3|NA
TGCGCCAGCAGCTTAGGCTCGGAAGGGAGGGGTCCTGGAAACACCATATATTTT
CASSLGSEGRGPGNTIYF
>TRBV6-5|few|TRBJ2-7|NA
TGTGCCAGCAGTGACAGATCCTACGAGCAGTACTTC
CASSDRSYEQYF
>TRBV5-6|once|TRBJ1-1|NA
TGTGCCAGCAGCCGCCTACCGGCGGACACTGAAGCTTTCTTT
CASSRLPADTEAFF
>TRBV25-1|NA|TRBJ1-1|TRBD1
TGTGCCAGCAGTGATTGGGACAGCAATTCGAACACTGAAGCTTTCTTT
CASSDWDSNSNTEAFF
>TRBV7-3|once|TRBJ1-5|TRBD1
TGTGCCAGCAGCCAACTGGGATGCCGGGACAGGCTTTTCTATCAGCCCCAGCATTTT
CASSQLGCRDRLFYQPQHF
>TRBV19|NA|TRBJ2-7|NA
TGTGCCAGTAGTATTCAGGGCTCCTACGAGCAGTACTTC
CASSIQGSYEQYF
>TRBV28|few|TRBJ1-2|NA
TGTGCCAGCCGCCCCCGGGGTAGAAATAGCTACACCTTC
CASRPRGRNSYTF
>TRBV15|NA|TRBJ2-7|NA
TGTGCCACCAGCAGAGATGAGGGGGGGAATGAGTACGAGCAGTACTTC
CATSRDEGGNEYEQYF
>TRBV19|NA|TRBJ2-3|NA
TGTGCCAGTAGTATGTGCCCGGACACAAGATGCACAGATACGCAGTATTTT
CASSMCPDTRCTDTQYF
>TRBV7-3|NA|TRBJ1-2|NA
TGTGCCAGCAGCTTAAATCCTCGACAGCCAGCGTATGGCTACACCTTC
CASSLNPRQPAYGYTF
>TRBV15|NA|TRBJ1-6|NA
TGTGCCACCAGCAGAGTTGGAGGGAGGAATTCACCCCTCCACTTT
CATSRVGGRNSPLHF
>TRBV5-8|NA|TRBJ1-3|NA
TGTGCCAGCAGCTTGTATAGCTCTGGAAACACCATATATTTT
CASSLYSSGNTIYF
>TRBV27|NA|TRBJ2-3|NA
TGTGCCAGCAGTCCACTACGGATCCTGGCAGATACGCAGTATTTT
CASSPLRILADTQYF
>TRBV15|NA|TRBJ1-1|NA
TGTGCCACCGGGGGGAGCGATGTGAACACTGAAGCTTTCTTT
CATGGSDVNTEAFF
>TRBV19|NA|TRBJ1-1|NA
TGTGCCAGTAGTAGGGGGGAGGAGACCGAAGCTTTCTTT
CASSRGEETEAFF
>TRBV7-9|NA|TRBJ1-6|NA
TGTGCCAGCAGCGACACCTATTCACCCCTCCACTTT
CASSDTYSPLHF
>TRBV7-8|NA|TRBJ1-1|NA
TGTGCCAGCAGCCCCCTATCCCCACGGGGGGCTAACACTGAAGCTTTCTTT
CASSPLSPRGANTEAFF
>TRBV19|NA|TRBJ1-1|NA
TGTGCCAGTAGTACCCAACAGGGGAACACTGAAGCTTTCTTT
CASSTQQGNTEAFF
>TRBV14|NA|TRBJ1-2|TRBD1
TGTGCCAGCAGCCACGACAGGGGTGCCTATGGCTACACCTTC
CASSHDRGAYGYTF
>TRBV4-1|NA|TRBJ1-1|TRBD1
TGCGCCAGCAGCCAATTTGGGGTCCGGGACAGATGGAACACTGAAGCTTTCTTT
CASSQFGVRDRWNTEAFF
>TRBV11-2|NA|TRBJ1-3|TRBD1
TGTGCCAGCAGCTTCTCGGGACAGCGAGGAAACACCATATATTTT
CASSFSGQRGNTIYF
>TRBV4-1|NA|TRBJ2-6|NA
TGCGCCAGCAGCCACAGGGTATTGGCTTCTGGGGCCAACGTCCTGACTTTC
CASSHRVLASGANVLTF
>TRBV23-1|once|TRBJ1-2|NA
TGCGCCAGCAGACCACCGGACACCCACTATGGCTACACCTTC
CASRPPDTHYGYTF
>TRBV7-9|NA|TRBJ1-1|NA
TGTGCCAGCAGCTTCGAGCTCAGGGGCATTGAGGACACTGAAGCTTTCTTT
CASSFELRGIEDTEAFF
>TRBV7-9|NA|TRBJ1-1|TRBD1
TGTGCCAGCAGCAACACCCGGGACAGGGGGCGGAACACTGAAGCTTTCTTT
CASSNTRDRGRNTEAFF
>TRBV7-9|NA|TRBJ2-1|TRBD1
TGTGCCAGCAGCTTGGACGCAGGGGGTAGGAATGAGCAGTTCTTC
CASSLDAGGRNEQFF
>TRBV19|NA|TRBJ2-7|NA
TGTGCCAGTAGTAGTCCAGGGGCGCACGAGCAGTACTTC
CASSSPGAHEQYF
>TRBV19|NA|TRBJ1-2|TRBD1
TGTGCCACCTCGACAGGGAAGAATGGCTACACCTTC
CATSTGKNGYTF
>TRBV7-9|few|TRBJ1-3|NA
TGTGCCAGCAGCTTAACGGGGAGAACCGGAAACACCATATATTTT
CASSLTGRTGNTIYF
>TRBV29-1|NA|TRBJ2-3|TRBD1
TGCAGCGTTGAAGCCTGGGCAGGGGGCGACCTGCATGGAGATACGCAGTATTTT
CSVEAWAGGDLHGDTQYF
>TRBV19|NA|TRBJ1-2|NA
TGTGCCAGTAGTATAGCCAACAGGGCGTTGGACTATGGCTACACCTTC
CASSIANRALDYGYTF
>TRBV7-2|once|TRBJ1-2|NA
TGTGCCAGCAGCGCTATGGGACTTTCAAGGGATGGCTACACCTTC
CASSAMGLSRDGYTF
>TRBV6-5|few|TRBJ1-6|TRBD1
TGTGCCAGCAGCCCATGGTTGGGACAGGACTCACCCCTCCACTTT
CASSPWLGQDSPLHF
>TRBV6-6|NA|TRBJ1-4|TRBD1
TGTGCCAGCAGTTATGTGCGGGACAGGGTCGTAAAACTGTTTTTT
CASSYVRDRVVKLFF
>TRBV27|NA|TRBJ1-1|NA
TGTGCCAGCAGTAGTCGCCCTCCGGGGGCTTTCTTT
CASSSRPPGAFF
>TRBV5-5|few|TRBJ2-1|TRBD1
TGTGCCAGCAGCCCCCGACAGGGGGCCCTATACAATGAGCAGTTCTTC
CASSPRQGALYNEQFF
>TRBV7-2|NA|TRBJ1-2|NA
TGTGCCAGCAGCTTAGAAGACGGGTCTAACTATGGCTACACCTTC
CASSLEDGSNYGYTF